The 27 T cell receptor beta chains below were found in one sample sequenced in a study of post-analysis software for immune sequencing data. Broader study findings: Patients had higher frequencies than controls of about 5 TRBV segments, including TRBV5-6, TRBV5-1 and TRBV20-1.

cDNA libraries of TCR beta carried unique molecular identifiers. One entry per CDR3 protein, called by TCRdb with MiXCR from the PCR reads. The sample has roughly 870,000 distinct CDR3 sequences; roughly 58% are singletons. These receptors' targets are unknown. Sequenced material: blood. The receptors derive from a girl between 5 and 17 years old with multiple sclerosis.

This clonotype was found once. This chain connects TRBV29-1 to TRBJ2-5; 10 bases are shared with TRBD2. J lost 3 bases, V lost 6 bases, and 7 bases had no gene match. Per the germline V gene, CDR1 is SQVTM and CDR2 is ANQGSEA. The CDR3 is 14 residues long. The CDR3 DNA is TGCAGCGTGAGGGTAGCGGGGGGCGAAGAGACCCAGTACTTC. It is translated as CSVRVAGGEETQYF. Full variable domain (outside the CDR3, taken from reference TRBV29-1 and TRBJ2-5): SAVISQKPSRDICQRGTSLTIQCQVDSQVTMMFWYRQQPGQSLTLIATANQGSEATYESGFVIDKFPISRPNLTFSTLTVSNMSPEDSSIYLCSVRVAGGEETQYFGPGTRLLVL.

The rearrangement links TRBV29-1 to TRBJ1-1, with a possible D match to TRBD1 (5 bases). CDR3 length: 14 amino acids. The germline CDR1 and CDR2 sequences are SQVTM and ANQGSEA. The V end lost 4 bases, the J end lost 3 bases, and 15 bases lay between the germline ends. CDR3 nucleotides: TGCAGCGTTGGGGGGATTCAAATGGACACTGAAGCTTTCTTT. Protein: CSVGGIQMDTEAFF. Supplemented by reference TRBV29-1 and TRBJ1-1, the full variable domain reads SAVISQKPSRDICQRGTSLTIQCQVDSQVTMMFWYRQQPGQSLTLIATANQGSEATYESGFVIDKFPISRPNLTFSTLTVSNMSPEDSSIYLCSVGGIQMDTEAFFGQGTRLTVV.

This clonotype has only a few counts. The chain employs TRBV6-5 and TRBJ2-6; D not resolved. CDR3 length: 19 residues. Looked up from germline, CDR1 is MNHEY and CDR2 is SVGAGI. With 2 bases removed from V and 0 bases from J, the gap between germline ends came to 17 bases. Here the CDR3 reads CASSYGLGQGSSGANVLTF. CDR3 nucleotides: TGTGCCAGCAGTTACGGCTTGGGCCAAGGGTCCTCTGGGGCCAACGTCCTGACTTTC.

The table lists this clonotype with a few counts. V gene TRBV6-5 combines with J gene TRBJ2-7; TRBD1 matches 9 bases. The CDR3 is 14 residues long. Trimming removed 5 bases from V and 1 base from J; junction bases left unmatched: 3. Germline V gives CDR1 MNHEY, CDR2 SVGAGI. CDR3 sequence reads: CASSTTGGSYEQYF. The CDR3 DNA reads TGTGCCAGCAGTACGACAGGGGGATCCTACGAGCAGTACTTC.

The chain couples TRBV6-1 to TRBJ2-7, with TRBD2 matching 10 bases. The last part of the DNA fits TRBJ2-1 better; the J call may be wrong. This CDR3 is built from 15 residues. Germline-derived CDR1 and CDR2 are MNHNS and SASEGT. CDR3 residues: CASSEISGRANEQFF. As DNA, the CDR3 is TGTGCCAGCAGCGAAATCAGCGGGAGGGCCAATGAGCAGTTCTTC.

The chain employs TRBV18 and TRBJ1-2; D remains ambiguous. This CDR3 contains 15 residues. CDR1 KGHSH and CDR2 LQKENI come from the germline V gene. Trimming took off 0 bases at V and 4 bases at J, with 12 bases between the two ends. The CDR3 here is CASSPPEDGFYGYTF. DNA for the CDR3: TGTGCCAGCTCACCACCGGAGGACGGCTTCTATGGCTACACCTTC.

This rearrangement joins TRBV20-1 to TRBJ2-1; D uncertain. The ends were cut back, 6 bases at V and 4 bases at J, with 4 bases in the middle. The CDR3 spans 10 residues. Looked up from germline, CDR1 is DFQATT and CDR2 is SNEGSKA (reference sequence). The CDR3 coding sequence is TGCAGTGCCGATTACAATGAGCAGTTCTTC. Translation: CSADYNEQFF.

The gene calls are TRBV7-3 and TRBJ2-4; perhaps TRBD1 as D (6 bases). The J call may be mistaken, given a closer DNA end match to TRBJ2-5. Germline assignment: CDR1 SGHTA and CDR2 FQGTGA. CDR3 length: 16 amino acids. The CDR3 coding sequence is TGTGCCAGCAGCCCCCCAGGGGTGGGGTTCGGAGAGACCCAGTACTTC. Amino acids: CASSPPGVGFGETQYF.

The rearrangement uses TRBV25-1 and TRBJ2-7; no clear D gene. CDR1 and CDR2 (germline): MGHDK, SYGVNS. This CDR3 has 10 amino acids. The V end was cut by 11 bases, the J end by 3 bases, with 8 bases between. The CDR3: CAGGDYEQYF. Written as DNA, the CDR3 is TGTGCCGGCGGAGACTACGAGCAGTACTTC.

A few counts support this clonotype. The chain links TRBV6-5 to TRBJ2-7; no firm D call. This CDR3 has 11 residues. The V end lost 4 bases, the J end lost 5 bases, and 6 bases lay between the germline ends. Germline V gene sequence: CDR1 MNHEY, CDR2 SVGAGI. CDR3 sequence reads: CASSSRHEQYF. In DNA, the CDR3 is TGTGCCAGCAGTTCACGACACGAGCAGTACTTC.

The V call is TRBV6-6, the J call TRBJ1-5; the D is unclear. The V gene's germline CDR1 is MNHNY and CDR2 SVGAGI (reference sequence). Trimming cost V 6 bases and J 0 bases, with 18 bases left between them. The CDR3 extends over 17 amino acids. The CDR3 nucleotides are TGTGCCAGCAGGAGGATGGAGGCCTCATATAGCAATCAGCCCCAGCATTTT. Its translation is CASRRMEASYSNQPQHF.

This clonotype showed up many times. The chain combines TRBV4-2 with TRBJ2-5; 7 bases are shared with TRBD2. CDR1 and CDR2 (germline): LGHNA, YNFKEQ. V dropped 0 bases and J dropped 1; count of bases not matched to a gene: 2. The CDR3 totals 15 residues. CDR3 protein: CASSQDRGGQETQYF. CDR3 in DNA: TGTGCCAGCAGCCAAGACCGCGGGGGCCAAGAGACCCAGTACTTC.

V usage is TRBV20-1 and J usage is TRBJ1-1; D perhaps matches TRBD1 (5 bases). V was shortened by 5 bases and J by 4 bases, with 20 bases between the two germline ends. Per germline, CDR1 DFQATT and CDR2 SNEGSKA (reference sequence). The CDR3 runs 15 residues. The DNA for the CDR3 is TGCAGTGCTCCCCCGCTAGGCAGGGTGAGCACTGAAGCTTTCTTT. Translated, it gives CSAPPLGRVSTEAFF.

The J gene is TRBJ2-2, the V gene TRBV3-1; TRBD1 aligns across 7 bases. This CDR3 has 14 residues. Germline V gene sequence: CDR1 LGHDT, CDR2 YNNKEL (reference sequence). After removal of 1 base from V and 5 bases from J, the junction contained 1 base not matched to a gene. CDR3 sequence reads: CASSQVQGTGELFF. CDR3 nucleotide sequence: TGTGCCAGCAGCCAAGTACAGGGGACCGGGGAGCTGTTTTTT.

This clonotype was counted a few times. This CDR3 is CATSRETRGHEQYF. The CDR3 DNA reads TGTGCCACCAGCAGAGAGACCCGCGGACACGAGCAGTACTTC. This chain joins TRBV15 and TRBJ2-7; D ambiguous. Germline loops: CDR1 LNHNV, CDR2 YYDKDF (reference sequence). The CDR3 extends over 14 amino acids. The V end lost 0 bases, the J end lost 5 bases, and 11 bases lay between the germline ends.

The chain joins TRBV5-1 to TRBJ2-1; tentatively, D is TRBD1 (5 bases). V lost 0 bases and J lost 9, with 10 bases in between. The V gene's germline CDR1 is SGHRS and CDR2 YFSETQ. The CDR3 has 13 amino acids. The CDR3 bases are TGCGCCAGCAGCTTGGTAGGGGCAGGTGAGCAGTTCTTC. As protein: CASSLVGAGEQFF.

This chain connects TRBV2 to TRBJ2-5; TRBD1 aligns across 7 bases. Germline V CDR1 and CDR2: SNHLY, FYNNEI. The V and J ends lost 6 bases and 4 bases, in that order; junction bases with no gene match: 11. The CDR3 spans 15 residues. CDR3 DNA: TGTGCCAGCAGCGCCCCGACAGGGATGGGAGAGACCCAGTACTTC. This gives the protein CASSAPTGMGETQYF.

This clonotype was counted between two and nine times. The CDR3 DNA is TGCAGCGTCCCCACCCGCGACAGGGGCCAAGAGACCCAGTACTTC. It yields the protein CSVPTRDRGQETQYF. The chain recombines TRBV29-1 with TRBJ2-5, with TRBD1 matching 8 bases. V was clipped by 6 bases and J by 1 base; unmatched bases: 10. CDR3 size: 15 residues. CDR1 is SQVTM and CDR2 is ANQGSEA in the germline V gene.

This chain uses TRBV10-3 with TRBJ2-1; TRBD2 matches 11 bases. The CDR3 runs to 17 residues. V shed 10 bases, J shed 9 bases, and the junction held 20 bases outside the gene matches. Germline loops: CDR1 ENHRY, CDR2 SYGVKD. This chain's CDR3 is CATWDRVKTSGIVEQFF. CDR3 DNA sequence: TGTGCCACCTGGGACAGGGTAAAGACTAGCGGGATAGTTGAGCAGTTCTTC.

This clonotype was recorded a few times. This chain links TRBV3-1 with TRBJ2-1, with 9 bases matching TRBD2. Germline lookup yields CDR1 LGHDT and CDR2 YNNKEL (reference sequence). The length of the CDR3 is 17 residues. Unmatched junction bases numbered 11, after V lost 4 bases and J lost 4 bases. CDR3: CASSLGRGGRGYNEQFF. The CDR3 nucleotides read TGTGCCAGCAGCCTCGGACGTGGCGGGAGGGGATACAATGAGCAGTTCTTC.

The gene calls are TRBV14 and TRBJ2-1; D is uncertain. Trimming cost V 3 bases and J 5 bases, with 11 bases left between them. CDR3 length equals 14 residues. Germline CDR1 SGHDN, CDR2 FVKESK. CDR3 amino acids: CASSHLLRNNEQFF. The CDR3 nucleotides read TGTGCCAGCAGCCATTTGTTACGGAACAATGAGCAGTTCTTC.

The genes are TRBV20-1 and TRBJ2-7; 11 nucleotides align to TRBD1. Germline trimming cut 4 bases from V and 2 bases from J; bases unmatched to any gene: 13. CDR1 DFQATT and CDR2 SNEGSKA come from the germline V gene (reference sequence). The CDR3 runs to 17 residues. CDR3 protein: CSATPERGGQGAYEQYF. CDR3 nucleotide sequence: TGCAGTGCTACTCCCGAAAGGGGGGGACAGGGGGCCTACGAGCAGTACTTC.

V gene TRBV5-6 combines with J gene TRBJ1-2; 7 nucleotides line up with TRBD1. Germline CDR1 reads SGHDT; CDR2 reads YYEEEE. J was trimmed by 1 base and V by 3 bases; bases with no gene match: 3. The CDR3 is made up of 14 amino acids. CDR3 region: CASSWGQINYGYTF. The CDR3 DNA sequence: TGTGCCAGCAGCTGGGGACAGATTAACTATGGCTACACCTTC.

The chain uses TRBV20-1 and TRBJ2-5; 7 nucleotides agree with TRBD1. The CDR3 has 13 amino acids. The J segment lost 5 bases and the V segment lost 4 bases, leaving 7 bases of the junction unmatched. The germline CDR1 and CDR2 sequences are DFQATT and SNEGSKA (reference sequence). The CDR3 region has the DNA TGCAGTGCTACGTACAGGGGCCGGGAGACCCAGTACTTC. Its protein product is CSATYRGRETQYF.

V usage is TRBV10-2 and J usage is TRBJ2-7; D uncertain. Trimming took 5 bases from V and 7 from J, leaving 9 bases between them. The germline V gene encodes CDR1 WSHSY and CDR2 SAAADI. The CDR3 covers 11 residues. CDR3: CASSRVIEQYF. The CDR3 DNA sequence: TGCGCCAGCAGTAGGGTAATAGAGCAGTACTTC.

The chain carries TRBV11-2 and TRBJ2-5; D is possibly TRBD1 or TRBD2 (5 bases each). The CDR3 is 18 amino acids. The V end was cut by 0 bases, the J end by 1 base, with 18 bases between. CDR1 and CDR2 (germline): SGHAT, FQNNGV. CDR3 sequence: CASSLERWDGRSQETQYF. CDR3 DNA: TGTGCCAGCAGCTTAGAGCGCTGGGACGGGCGTTCCCAAGAGACCCAGTACTTC.

Remarks on this clonotype: A junction end diverges from the germline sequence, so it may reflect a read error. V is TRBV6-5 and J is TRBJ1-2; 9 nucleotides line up with TRBD1. Germline V lookup: CDR1 MNHEY, CDR2 SVGAGI. This CDR3 has 15 residues. Here the CDR3 reads CASSTRQGVDYDYTF. The CDR3 DNA sequence: TGTGCCAGCAGTACCCGACAGGGGGTCGACTATGACTACACCTTC.